The 19 T cell receptor beta chains in this list originate from one sample, sequenced in a study of cytomegalovirus exposure and HLA in healthy donors. PCR employed 60 Vbeta and 13 Jbeta primers. TCRdb keeps only in-frame clones here, not all; method: immunoSEQ multiplex PCR. The sample has around 130,000 clones; around 90% are singletons. The sequenced material came from PBMCs. The source of these receptors is a woman aged 40 to 50 in good health and CMV-seronegative.

This chain links TRBV11-2 with TRBJ2-4; 10 nucleotides align to TRBD2. Germline V lookup: CDR1 SGHAT, CDR2 FQNNGV. Trimming removed 5 bases from V and 7 bases from J; junction bases left unmatched: 11. The CDR3 is made up of 16 amino acids. DNA of the CDR3: TGTGCCAGCAGCCTGATTAGCGGGGGGAGGGGCAACATTCAGTACTTC. The encoded protein is CASSLISGGRGNIQYF.

The chain is built from TRBV5-8 and TRBJ2-1; TRBD2 aligns across 8 bases. CDR1 and CDR2 (germline): SGHTS, YDEGEE. CDR3 size: 16 residues. Trimming took 0 bases from V and 7 from J; bases not matched to a gene: 9. The CDR3 coding sequence is TGTGCCAGCAGCTTGGATGCGCGGGAGGCCGGGAATGAGCAGTTCTTC. Residues: CASSLDAREAGNEQFF.

The chain carries TRBV6-5 and TRBJ2-7; 11 bases align to TRBD2. Germline CDR1 reads MNHEY; CDR2 reads SVGAGI. The V and J ends lost 2 bases and 3 bases, in that order; junction bases with no gene match: 6. This CDR3 is 16 amino acids long. The CDR3 loop is CASSYLATSGNYEQYF. DNA of the CDR3: TGTGCCAGCAGTTACCTGGCGACTAGCGGGAACTACGAGCAGTACTTC.

The chain links TRBV7-2 to TRBJ2-2; 12 bases are a match to TRBD2. The CDR3 has 18 amino acids. Germline V gives CDR1 SGHTA, CDR2 FQGNSA. Trimming took 2 bases from V and 5 from J; bases not matched to a gene: 9. For the CDR3, the DNA is TGTGCCAGCAGCTTATGGCGACTAGCGGGAGTAGAGACCGGGGAGCTGTTTTTT. Translated: CASSLWRLAGVETGELFF.

CDR3 sequence: CASTDTGGTEAFF. DNA for the CDR3: TGTGCCAGCACAGATACAGGGGGCACTGAAGCTTTCTTT. The V and J genes are TRBV6-1 and TRBJ1-1; TRBD1 agrees at 8 bases. The germline gives CDR1 MNHNS, CDR2 SASEGT. V shed 7 bases and J 4 bases; nucleotides not matched to a gene: 5. The CDR3 consists of 13 residues.

This sequence joins TRBV29-1 and TRBJ2-1; 11 bases line up with TRBD1. Per germline, CDR1 SQVTM and CDR2 ANQGSEA. V trimming: 1 base; J trimming: 7 bases; junction bases outside the gene matches: 3. The CDR3 totals 14 residues. CDR3 sequence: CSVEVGTGGNEQFF. CDR3 nucleotide sequence: TGCAGCGTTGAAGTCGGGACAGGGGGGAATGAGCAGTTCTTC.

V gene TRBV7-2 combines with J gene TRBJ2-7; no definite D call. Germline V gene data show CDR1 as SGHTA and CDR2 as FQGNSA. This CDR3 spans 13 amino acids. Trimming removed 1 base at V and 0 bases at J, with 4 bases between. The CDR3, as DNA: TGTGCCAGCAGCTTAGTCTCCTCCTACGAGCAGTACTTC. Amino acids: CASSLVSSYEQYF. The variable domain in full, completed from reference TRBV7-2 and TRBJ2-7, reads GAGVSQSPSNKVTEKGKDVELRCDPISGHTALYWYRQSLGQGLEFLIYFQGNSAPDKSGLPSDRFSAERTGGSVSTLTIQRTQQEDSAVYLCASSLVSSYEQYFGPGTRLTVT.

This chain uses TRBV30 with TRBJ2-3; 13 positions agree with TRBD2. This CDR3 has 16 residues. Per the germline V gene, CDR1 is GTSNPN and CDR2 is SVGIG (reference sequence). J was trimmed by 2 bases and V by 1 base; bases with no gene match: 3. The CDR3 nucleotides read TGTGCCTGGAGTGCCGGGACTAGCGGGGCCACAGATACGCAGTATTTT. It codes for CAWSAGTSGATDTQYF.

The rearrangement joins TRBV6-5 to TRBJ2-1, with 7 nucleotides matching TRBD1. Germline V CDR1 and CDR2: MNHEY, SVGAGI. J gave up 8 bases and V 5 bases, and 9 bases lay outside the gene matches. This CDR3 has 14 amino acids. In DNA form, the CDR3 reads TGTGCCAGCAGTAGCTGGACAGGCGACGATGAGCAGTTCTTC. Translation: CASSSWTGDDEQFF.

The V and J genes are TRBV9 and TRBJ2-3; 9 bases are a match to TRBD2. The germline gives CDR1 SGDLS, CDR2 YYNGEE. Trimming took 1 base from V and 4 from J; bases not matched to a gene: 4. This CDR3 spans 15 amino acids. DNA for the CDR3: TGTGCCAGCAGCGTAAAAGCGGGAGGCGCAGATACGCAGTATTTT. Translation: CASSVKAGGADTQYF.

V usage is TRBV5-6 and J usage is TRBJ1-2, with D possibly TRBD1 on 6 matching bases. This CDR3 is 14 amino acids long. Trimming took 4 bases from V and 5 from J, leaving 15 bases between them. CDR1 SGHDT and CDR2 YYEEEE come from the germline V gene. The CDR3 sequence: CASSPGQRSYGYTF. In nucleotides, the CDR3 is TGTGCCAGCAGCCCCGGACAGCGGAGTTATGGCTACACCTTC.

V gene TRBV7-2 combines with J gene TRBJ2-2, with 11 bases matching TRBD2. Germline V gene data show CDR1 as SGHTA and CDR2 as FQGNSA. V lost 5 bases to trimming and J lost 6 bases; unmatched junction nucleotides: 5. This CDR3 comprises 15 residues. The CDR3 here is CASSRSGRAAGELFF. In DNA, the CDR3 is TGTGCCAGCAGCCGTAGCGGGAGGGCCGCCGGGGAGCTGTTTTTT.

The chain recombines TRBV25-1 with TRBJ1-5; 7 bases line up with TRBD1. CDR3 length equals 15 residues. Per germline, CDR1 MGHDK and CDR2 SYGVNS. Losses at the gene ends were 3 bases for V and 3 bases for J; bases not matched to a gene: 5. As DNA, the CDR3 is TGTGCCAGCAGTGATAGGGGGCCCGACAATCAGCCCCAGCATTTT. Amino acid sequence: CASSDRGPDNQPQHF. Combining the CDR3 with reference TRBV25-1 and TRBJ1-5 gives the whole variable domain EADIYQTPRYLVIGTGKKITLECSQTMGHDKMYWYQQDPGMELHLIHYSYGVNSTEKGDLSSESTVSRIRTEHFPLTLESARPSHTSQYLCASSDRGPDNQPQHFGDGTRLSIL.

V and J are TRBV7-9 and TRBJ2-1; no clear D. With 2 bases removed from V and 6 bases from J, the gap between germline ends came to 8 bases. CDR3 length: 13 amino acids. Germline values: CDR1 SEHNR, CDR2 FQNEAQ (reference sequence). DNA for the CDR3: TGTGCCAGCAGCTTAAGTCTTAGCAATGAGCAGTTCTTC. This gives the protein CASSLSLSNEQFF.

This sequence joins TRBV11-2 and TRBJ2-3; TRBD2 matches 9 bases. Per germline, CDR1 SGHAT and CDR2 FQNNGV. The CDR3 contains 16 residues. Trimming at V came to 5 bases and at J to 5 bases, leaving 11 bases not matched to a gene. CDR3 in amino acids: CASSAYSGRGGDTQYF. The CDR3 DNA follows: TGTGCCAGCAGCGCCTATAGCGGGAGAGGGGGAGATACGCAGTATTTT.

The chain joins TRBV5-6 to TRBJ1-5; no definite D call. CDR3 length equals 17 residues. Germline V gives CDR1 SGHDT, CDR2 YYEEEE. The V and J ends lost 4 bases and 0 bases respectively, with 17 bases between them. This chain's CDR3 is CASSRRGLPYSNQPQHF. As DNA, the CDR3 is TGTGCCAGCAGCCGACGGGGTCTCCCTTATAGCAATCAGCCCCAGCATTTT.

V usage is TRBV6-5 and J usage is TRBJ1-2; D is perhaps TRBD1 (5 bases). The V gene lost 6 bases and the J gene lost 4 bases, with 15 bases spanning the gap. This CDR3 contains 14 residues. Germline CDR1 reads MNHEY; CDR2 reads SVGAGI. The CDR3 loop reads CASSNPPGGYGYTF. Here the CDR3 DNA reads TGTGCCAGCAGCAACCCACCCGGGGGCTATGGCTACACCTTC.

The V and J genes are TRBV28 and TRBJ1-1; TRBD1 aligns across 8 bases. CDR1 MDHEN and CDR2 SYDVKM come from the germline V gene. The J segment lost 4 bases and the V segment lost 7 bases, leaving 5 bases of the junction unmatched. The CDR3 covers 13 residues. The CDR3 spells CASIQGAGTEAFF. The CDR3 DNA follows: TGTGCCAGCATCCAGGGGGCAGGCACTGAAGCTTTCTTT.

The chain has TRBV28 and TRBJ1-3; 11 bases map to TRBD1. Germline trimming cut 8 bases from V and 7 bases from J; bases unmatched to any gene: 7. This CDR3 comprises 14 residues. Germline CDR1 is MDHEN and CDR2 is SYDVKM. The CDR3 sequence: CASLTGQGANTIYF. Here the CDR3 DNA reads TGTGCCAGCCTTACCGGACAGGGGGCGAACACCATATATTTT.